One and the same sample provided the 7 T cell receptor beta chains below, sequenced in a study of radiotherapy plus CTLA-4 blockade in lung cancer (dated by TCRdb to 2016 to 2019). The library was produced with the immunoSEQ multiplex PCR assay. The source is immuneACCESS, and TCRdb retained only in-frame sequences with V and J called. Part of the clones is not carried over; for the studies checked, unresolved V genes explain less than half of this, and the remainder is unexplained. This sample comprises about 110,000 clones, more than 70% of them detected only once. Over 2% of the sample is held by the ten biggest clonotypes. Sample: peripheral blood, taken from a patient treated with radiotherapy plus ipilimumab. The receptors here all came from a human donor with non-small cell lung cancer that progressed on radiotherapy plus ipilimumab. Some clones in this sample may be carry-over from other donors' samples.

V usage is TRBV7-7 and J usage is TRBJ2-7, with 7 bases fitting TRBD2. Germline V gene data show CDR1 as SSHAT and CDR2 as FNYEAQ (reference sequence). CDR3 length equals 16 residues. CDR3 amino acids: CASGLLSGAFSYEQYF. CDR3 DNA sequence: TGTGCTAGCGGGTTGCTCAGCGGGGCATTCTCCTACGAGCAGTACTTC.

This rearrangement joins TRBV9 to TRBJ1-6, with 7 bases that match TRBD1. The CDR3 extends over 16 amino acids. Germline V gives CDR1 SGDLS, CDR2 YYNGEE. V lost 0 bases, J lost 5 bases, and 5 bases stayed unmatched. The DNA for the CDR3 is TGTGCCAGCAGCGTAGCTCCCGGGACAGATAATTCACCCCTCCACTTT. Translation gives CASSVAPGTDNSPLHF.

In nucleotides, the CDR3 is TGCAGCGTTGTAAGACAGACCGAAGAGACCCAGTACTTC. Translation: CSVVRQTEETQYF. The chain links TRBV29-1 to TRBJ2-5; TRBD1 is a possible D gene (5 bases). The V and J ends lost 4 bases and 3 bases respectively, with 12 bases between them. Germline V CDR1 and CDR2: SQVTM, ANQGSEA. The CDR3 runs 13 residues.

The count of this clone is one. This chain joins TRBV9 and TRBJ1-2; D is unclear. V gave up 0 bases and J gave up 8 bases, with 17 bases separating them. In germline, CDR1 is SGDLS, CDR2 YYNGEE. This CDR3 contains 15 residues. The CDR3 bases are TGTGCCAGCAGCGTAGTGGTATCCTGGGAATACGGCTACACCTTC. This translates into CASSVVVSWEYGYTF. The whole variable domain, remainder taken from reference TRBV9 and TRBJ1-2, is DSGVTQTPKHLITATGQRVTLRCSPRSGDLSVYWYQQSLDQGLQFLIQYYNGEERAKGNILERFSAQQFPDLHSELNLSSLELGDSALYFCASSVVVSWEYGYTFGSGTRLTVV.

The chain recombines TRBV27 with TRBJ1-6; 8 positions match TRBD1. The CDR3 extends over 17 amino acids. The ends lost 5 bases at V and 12 bases at J; junction bases unmatched: 18. Germline CDR1 MNHEY, CDR2 SMNVEV (reference sequence). CDR3 protein: CASSPRQGNEASRPLHF. The CDR3 DNA sequence: TGTGCCAGCAGTCCACGACAGGGGAATGAGGCGAGTCGACCCCTCCACTTT.

V usage is TRBV9 and J usage is TRBJ1-1, with D maybe TRBD1 (6 bases). V lost 3 bases and J 3 bases, leaving 12 bases between the germline ends. The V gene's germline CDR1 is SGDLS and CDR2 YYNGEE. This CDR3 is built from 14 residues. CDR3 loop: CASSAQTGYTEAFF. DNA for the CDR3: TGTGCCAGCAGCGCTCAAACAGGGTACACTGAAGCTTTCTTT. Using reference TRBV9 and TRBJ1-1 for the parts outside the CDR3, the full variable domain is DSGVTQTPKHLITATGQRVTLRCSPRSGDLSVYWYQQSLDQGLQFLIQYYNGEERAKGNILERFSAQQFPDLHSELNLSSLELGDSALYFCASSAQTGYTEAFFGQGTRLTVV.

This clone showed up just once. The chain combines TRBV9 with TRBJ2-2; no definite D call. Trimming cost V 2 bases and J 0 bases, with 11 bases left between them. The CDR3 spans 16 residues. The V gene's germline CDR1 is SGDLS and CDR2 YYNGEE. CDR3 loop: CASSVLWRTNTGELFF. In DNA form, the CDR3 reads TGTGCCAGCAGCGTCCTCTGGCGGACGAACACCGGGGAGCTGTTTTTT.